The present T cell receptor (beta chain) was sequenced within a study of T cell repertoires in cytomegalovirus infection (dated by TCRdb to 2018 to 2020). About the full investigation: Donor HLA type was relevant to the analysis, as public TCR beta signatures indicated carriage of CMV infection together with the matching HLA type. The research as a whole found: Cumulative frequency of public TCR beta family members discriminated carriers of CMV infection plus the relevant HLA type in this cohort and an independent 352-donor cohort. The ex vivo response was dominated by HLA-C-restricted CMV-specific TCR beta clonotypes, and the single most frequent clonotype in two of eight donors was supplied by these HLA-C-restricted clonotypes.

Sequencing relied on an Illumina HiSeq 1500. Clones were called with MiXCR by TCRdb after fastp trimmed the public reads at Q25, and only in-frame beta chains were retained. Each entry merges the rows of one CDR3 protein and shows their most common DNA and genes. The sample data list a few hundred thousand distinct CDR3 sequences, and around 18% of these were observed just once. Of the sample, less than 9.5% is held by the ten largest clones. The CDR3 contains 17 residues, cysteine and phenylalanine counted. Only the CDR3 portion is preserved as DNA: 51 bases, with reading frame beginning at the first base. For CDR1 and CDR2, the germline V gene lists MGHRA and YSYEKL. A distance of 12 bases separates the germline ends of V and J, which lose 0 bases and 0 bases respectively. This clonotype was recorded at least ten times. The specificity of this receptor is unknown. No much larger clone is present one base from it, and per-base qualities are unavailable.

The specimen was PBMCs. The chain joins TRBV4-1 to TRBJ2-4, with the D gene call left open. The sequence derives from a human donor in good health (CMV status not recorded). Some clones in this sample may be carry-over from other donors' samples. The sequence in DNA is TGCGCCAGCAGCCAAGATCCCATTACGTTAGCCAAAAACATTCAGTACTTC. The translation is CASSQDPITLAKNIQYF.